The present entry profiles one T cell receptor (beta chain) with its context. The antigen is unknown. This record comes from a study of human T cells and chemical hapten exposure. General study points: The study found expanded TCRs formed significantly more large CDR3 similarity clusters than controls. High-frequency TCRs, those above 1 in 1000, stayed the same after DPC sensitization.

The time point was: pre-sensitization, week 0. Treatment in this sample: therapeutic diphenylcyclopropenone sensitization with weekly scalp DPC. Extraction of total RNA was performed on unfractionated whole blood. Germline CDR1 reads SEHNR; CDR2 reads FQNEAQ (reference sequence). The V end was cut by 4 bases, the J end by 4 bases, with 10 bases between. This CDR3 is built from 13 residues. One entry per CDR3 protein, called by TCRdb with MiXCR from the RACE reads. The sample gives under 300,000 distinct CDR3 sequences, approximately 7.5% of which show up once; 1.2% is in the top ten. The chain employs TRBV7-9 and TRBJ1-1; D gene uncertain. The source was whole blood, collected in connection with sensitization to the hapten diphenylcyclopropenone (DPC). The origin of this receptor is a man younger than 35 with alopecia areata. Some clones in this sample may be carry-over from other donors' samples. The DNA of the CDR3 is TGTGCCAGCAGCTCCAACAGTGGCACTGAAGCTTTCTTT. Protein: CASSSNSGTEAFF. The complete variable domain, with remaining parts taken from reference TRBV7-9 and TRBJ1-1, reads DTGVSQNPRHKITKRGQNVTFRCDPISEHNRLYWYRQTLGQGPEFLTYFQNEAQLEKSRLLSDRFSAERPKGSFSTLEIQRTEQGDSAMYLCASSSNSGTEAFFGQGTRLTVV.